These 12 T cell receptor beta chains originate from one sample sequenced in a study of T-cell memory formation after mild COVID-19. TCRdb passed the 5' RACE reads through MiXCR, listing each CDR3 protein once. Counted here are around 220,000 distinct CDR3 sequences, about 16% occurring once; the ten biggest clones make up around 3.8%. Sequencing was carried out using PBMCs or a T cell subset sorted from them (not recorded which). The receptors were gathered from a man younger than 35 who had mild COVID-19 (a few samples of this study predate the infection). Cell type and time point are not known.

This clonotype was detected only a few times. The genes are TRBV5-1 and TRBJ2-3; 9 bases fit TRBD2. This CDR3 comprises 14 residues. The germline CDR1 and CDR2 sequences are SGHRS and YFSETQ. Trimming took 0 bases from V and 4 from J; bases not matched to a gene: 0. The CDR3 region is CASSLGTSADTQYF. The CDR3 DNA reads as TGCGCCAGCAGCTTGGGGACTAGCGCAGATACGCAGTATTTT. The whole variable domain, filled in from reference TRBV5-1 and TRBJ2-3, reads KAGVTQTPRYLIKTRGQQVTLSCSPISGHRSVSWYQQTPGQGLQFLFEYFSETQRNKGNFPGRFSGRQFSNSRSEMNVSTLELGDSALYLCASSLGTSADTQYFGPGTRLTVL.

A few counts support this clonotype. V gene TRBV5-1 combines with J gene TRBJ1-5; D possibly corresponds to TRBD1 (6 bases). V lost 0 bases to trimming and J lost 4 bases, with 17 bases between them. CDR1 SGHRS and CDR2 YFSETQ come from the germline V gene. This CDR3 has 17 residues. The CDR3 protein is CASSLGGSGAPNQPQHF. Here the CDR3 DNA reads TGCGCCAGCAGCTTGGGAGGTTCGGGGGCTCCTAATCAGCCCCAGCATTTT.

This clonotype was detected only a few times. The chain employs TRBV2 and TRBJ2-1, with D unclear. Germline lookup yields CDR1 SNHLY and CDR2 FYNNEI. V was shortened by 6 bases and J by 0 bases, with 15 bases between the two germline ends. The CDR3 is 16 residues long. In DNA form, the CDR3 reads TGTGCCAGCAGGTTGAAGGGTCTGAGCTCCTACAATGAGCAGTTCTTC. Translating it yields CASRLKGLSSYNEQFF.

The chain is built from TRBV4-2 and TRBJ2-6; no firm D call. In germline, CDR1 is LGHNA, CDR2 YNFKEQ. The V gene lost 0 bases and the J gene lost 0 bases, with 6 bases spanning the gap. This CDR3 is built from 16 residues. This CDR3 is CASSQDPYSGANVLTF. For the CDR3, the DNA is TGTGCCAGCAGCCAAGATCCTTACTCTGGGGCCAACGTCCTGACTTTC.

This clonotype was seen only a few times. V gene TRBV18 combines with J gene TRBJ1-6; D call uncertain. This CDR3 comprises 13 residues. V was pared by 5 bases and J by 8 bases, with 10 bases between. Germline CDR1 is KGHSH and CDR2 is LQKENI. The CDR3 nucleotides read TGTGCCAGCTCAACCGACCGACATTCACCCCTCCACTTT. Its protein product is CASSTDRHSPLHF. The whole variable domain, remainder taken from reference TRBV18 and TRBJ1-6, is NAGVMQNPRHLVRRRGQEARLRCSPMKGHSHVYWYRQLPEEGLKFMVYLQKENIIDESGMPKERFSAEFPKEGPSILRIQQVVRGDSAAYFCASSTDRHSPLHFGNGTRLTVT.

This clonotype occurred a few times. The CDR3 protein is CASSTKQGAGDEKLFF. CDR3 DNA sequence: TGTGCCAGCAGCACCAAACAGGGGGCAGGGGATGAAAAACTGTTTTTT. V usage is TRBV5-6 and J usage is TRBJ1-4; 9 bases align to TRBD1. The CDR3 is made up of 16 amino acids. J was trimmed by 6 bases and V by 4 bases; bases with no gene match: 10. CDR1 and CDR2 from the germline V gene are SGHDT and YYEEEE. Together with reference TRBV5-6 and TRBJ1-4, the CDR3 gives the full variable domain: DAGVTQSPTHLIKTRGQQVTLRCSPKSGHDTVSWYQQALGQGPQFIFQYYEEEERQRGNFPDRFSGHQFPNYSSELNVNALLLGDSALYLCASSTKQGAGDEKLFFGSGTQLSVL.

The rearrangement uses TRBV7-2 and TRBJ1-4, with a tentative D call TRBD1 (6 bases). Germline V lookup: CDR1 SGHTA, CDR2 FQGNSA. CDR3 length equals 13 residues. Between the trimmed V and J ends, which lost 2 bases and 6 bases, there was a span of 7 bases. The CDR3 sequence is CASSLYRDEKLFF. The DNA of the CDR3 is TGTGCCAGCAGCTTATACAGGGATGAAAAACTGTTTTTT.

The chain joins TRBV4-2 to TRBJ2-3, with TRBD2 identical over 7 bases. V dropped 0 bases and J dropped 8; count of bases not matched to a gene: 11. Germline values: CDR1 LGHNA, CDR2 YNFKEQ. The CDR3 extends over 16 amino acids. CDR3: CASSQDGLAVGGTQYF. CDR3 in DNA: TGTGCCAGCAGCCAAGATGGCCTAGCGGTTGGAGGTACGCAGTATTTT.

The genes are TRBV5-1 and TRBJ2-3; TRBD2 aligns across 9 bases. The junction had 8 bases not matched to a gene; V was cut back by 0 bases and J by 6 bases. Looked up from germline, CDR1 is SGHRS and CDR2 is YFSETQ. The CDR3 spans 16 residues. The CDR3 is CASSLVGGGAEDTQYF. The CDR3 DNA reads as TGCGCCAGCAGCTTGGTTGGCGGGGGGGCCGAGGATACGCAGTATTTT.

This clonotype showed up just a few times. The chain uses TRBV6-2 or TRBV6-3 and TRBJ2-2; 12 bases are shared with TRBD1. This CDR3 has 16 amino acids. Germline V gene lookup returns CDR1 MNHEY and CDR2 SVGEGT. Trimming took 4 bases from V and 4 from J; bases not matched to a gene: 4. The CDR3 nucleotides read TGTGCCAGCAGTTGGGGACAGGGGGCGTCCACCGGGGAGCTGTTTTTT. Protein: CASSWGQGASTGELFF.

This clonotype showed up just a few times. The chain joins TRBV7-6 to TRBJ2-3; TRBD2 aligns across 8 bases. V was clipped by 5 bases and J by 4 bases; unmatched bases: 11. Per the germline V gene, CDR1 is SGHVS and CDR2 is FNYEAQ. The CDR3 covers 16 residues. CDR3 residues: CASSIGGTRGSDTQYF. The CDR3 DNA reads TGTGCCAGCAGCATCGGCGGGACTAGAGGATCAGATACGCAGTATTTT.

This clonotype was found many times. DNA for the CDR3: TGTGCCAGCAGCACCCGGACAGGGGGCGGTGGCTACACCTTC. As protein: CASSTRTGGGGYTF. The chain carries TRBV9 and TRBJ1-2; 11 nucleotides agree with TRBD1. Germline V lookup: CDR1 SGDLS, CDR2 YYNGEE. This CDR3 region has 14 residues. V lost 4 bases and J lost 7; bases outside the gene matches: 6.